This TCR beta chain appears in the sequencing data of a study of post-analysis software for immune sequencing data. Study-wide results and caveats: About five TRBV segments, including TRBV5-6, TRBV5-1 and TRBV20-1, were more frequent in patients than controls.

A word on this clonotype: Its antigen is unidentified.

CDR3 size: 19 residues. Germline CDR1 SEHNR, CDR2 FQNEAQ (reference sequence). The ends lost 5 bases at V and 0 bases at J; junction bases unmatched: 17. Prepared TCR beta cDNA libraries contained unique molecular identifiers. TCRdb ran MiXCR on the PCR reads and lists one entry per CDR3 protein. The repertoire holds hundreds of thousands of distinct CDR3 sequences, with 25% to 30% as singletons. This sequence originates from a girl aged 10 to 17 with multiple sclerosis. The genes are TRBV7-9 and TRBJ2-3, with 7 bases that match TRBD2. Sequencing was done on a sample of blood. The CDR3 bases are TGTGCCAGCAGCCCAGCGCACCTCGATGATAGCGGGAGCACAGATACGCAGTATTTT. This translates into CASSPAHLDDSGSTDTQYF.